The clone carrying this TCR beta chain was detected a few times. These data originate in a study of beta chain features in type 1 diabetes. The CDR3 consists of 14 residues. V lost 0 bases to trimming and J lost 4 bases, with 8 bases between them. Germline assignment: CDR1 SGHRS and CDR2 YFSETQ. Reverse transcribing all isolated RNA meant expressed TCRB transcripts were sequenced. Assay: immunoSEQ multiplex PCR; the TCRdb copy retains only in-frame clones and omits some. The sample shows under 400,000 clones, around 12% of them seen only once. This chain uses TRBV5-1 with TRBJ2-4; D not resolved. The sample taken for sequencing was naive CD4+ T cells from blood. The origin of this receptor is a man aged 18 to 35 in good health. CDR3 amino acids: CASSLDSKKNIQYF. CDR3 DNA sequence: TGCGCCAGCAGCTTGGACAGCAAAAAAAACATTCAGTACTTC.